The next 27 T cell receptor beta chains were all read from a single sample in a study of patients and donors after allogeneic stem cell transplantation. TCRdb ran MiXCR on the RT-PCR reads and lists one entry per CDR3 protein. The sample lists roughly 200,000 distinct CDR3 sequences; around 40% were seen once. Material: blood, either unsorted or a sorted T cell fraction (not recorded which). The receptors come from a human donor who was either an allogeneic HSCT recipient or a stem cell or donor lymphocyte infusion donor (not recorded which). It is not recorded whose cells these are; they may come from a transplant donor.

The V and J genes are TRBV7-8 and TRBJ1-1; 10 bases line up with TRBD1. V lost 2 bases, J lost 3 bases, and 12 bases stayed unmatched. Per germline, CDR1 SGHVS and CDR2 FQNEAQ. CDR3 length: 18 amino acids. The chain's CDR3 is CASSLRRQGARRYTEAFF. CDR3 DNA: TGTGCCAGCAGCTTAAGAAGACAGGGGGCGAGACGTTACACTGAAGCTTTCTTT.

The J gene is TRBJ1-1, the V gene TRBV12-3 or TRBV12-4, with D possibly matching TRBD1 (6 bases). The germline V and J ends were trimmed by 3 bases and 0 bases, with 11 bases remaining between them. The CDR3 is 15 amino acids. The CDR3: CASSLWGPLNTEAFF. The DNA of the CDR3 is TGTGCCAGCAGTTTGTGGGGGCCCTTGAACACTGAAGCTTTCTTT.

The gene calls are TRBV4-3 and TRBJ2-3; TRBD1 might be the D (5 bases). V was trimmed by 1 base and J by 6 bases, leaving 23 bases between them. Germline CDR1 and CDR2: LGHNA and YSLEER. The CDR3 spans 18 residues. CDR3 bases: TGCGCCAGCAGCCAAGGCCCCCAGGGCTACCTACCCCAGGATACGCAGTATTTT. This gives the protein CASSQGPQGYLPQDTQYF.

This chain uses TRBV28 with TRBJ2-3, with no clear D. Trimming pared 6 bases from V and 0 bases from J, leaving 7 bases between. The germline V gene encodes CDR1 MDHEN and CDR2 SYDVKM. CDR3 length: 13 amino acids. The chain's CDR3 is CASRGSSTDTQYF. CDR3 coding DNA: TGTGCCAGCAGGGGTTCTAGCACAGATACGCAGTATTTT.

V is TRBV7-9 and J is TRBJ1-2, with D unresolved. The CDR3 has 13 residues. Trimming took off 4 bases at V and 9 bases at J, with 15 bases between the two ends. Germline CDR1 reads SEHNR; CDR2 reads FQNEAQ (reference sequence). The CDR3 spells CASSSRNLDRYTF. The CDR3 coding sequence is TGTGCCAGCAGCTCCCGCAACCTGGATCGCTACACCTTC.

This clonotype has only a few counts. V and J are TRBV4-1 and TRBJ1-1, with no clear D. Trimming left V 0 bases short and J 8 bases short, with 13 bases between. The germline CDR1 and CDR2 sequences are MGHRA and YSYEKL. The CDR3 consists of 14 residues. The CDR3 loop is CASSQDRTDREAFF. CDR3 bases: TGCGCCAGCAGCCAAGATCGAACAGACCGGGAAGCTTTCTTT.

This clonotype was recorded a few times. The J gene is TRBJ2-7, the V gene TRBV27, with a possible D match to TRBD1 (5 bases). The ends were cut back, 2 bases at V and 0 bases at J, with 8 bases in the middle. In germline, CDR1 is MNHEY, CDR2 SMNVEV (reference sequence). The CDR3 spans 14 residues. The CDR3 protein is CASSLRGFSYEQYF. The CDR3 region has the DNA TGTGCCAGCAGTTTAAGGGGATTCTCCTACGAGCAGTACTTC.

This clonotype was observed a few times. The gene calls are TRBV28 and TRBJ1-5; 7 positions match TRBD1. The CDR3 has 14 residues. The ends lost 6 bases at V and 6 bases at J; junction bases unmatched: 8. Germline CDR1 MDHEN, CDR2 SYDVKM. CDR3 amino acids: CASSRRQGSQPQHF. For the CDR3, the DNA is TGTGCCAGCAGCCGTAGACAGGGAAGTCAGCCCCAGCATTTT.

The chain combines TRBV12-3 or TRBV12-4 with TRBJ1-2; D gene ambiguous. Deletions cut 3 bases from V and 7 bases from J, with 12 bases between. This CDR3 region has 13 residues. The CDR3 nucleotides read TGTGCCAGCAGTTTGTCCCTTGAAGTTGGCTACACCTTC. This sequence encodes CASSLSLEVGYTF.

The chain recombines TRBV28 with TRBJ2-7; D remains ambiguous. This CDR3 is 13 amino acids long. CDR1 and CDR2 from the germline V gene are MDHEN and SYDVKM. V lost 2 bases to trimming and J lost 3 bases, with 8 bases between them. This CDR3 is CASSLITVYEQYF. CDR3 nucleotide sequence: TGTGCCAGCAGTTTAATAACAGTCTACGAGCAGTACTTC. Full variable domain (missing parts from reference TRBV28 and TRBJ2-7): DVKVTQSSRYLVKRTGEKVFLECVQDMDHENMFWYRQDPGLGLRLIYFSYDVKMKEKGDIPEGYSVSREKKERFSLILESASTNQTSMYLCASSLITVYEQYFGPGTRLTVT.

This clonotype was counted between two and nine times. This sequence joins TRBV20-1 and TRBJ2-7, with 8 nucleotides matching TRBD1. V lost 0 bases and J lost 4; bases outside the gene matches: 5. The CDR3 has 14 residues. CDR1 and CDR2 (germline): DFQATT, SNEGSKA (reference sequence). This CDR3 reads CSARDFTGGYEQYF. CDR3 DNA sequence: TGCAGTGCTAGAGATTTTACAGGGGGGTACGAGCAGTACTTC.

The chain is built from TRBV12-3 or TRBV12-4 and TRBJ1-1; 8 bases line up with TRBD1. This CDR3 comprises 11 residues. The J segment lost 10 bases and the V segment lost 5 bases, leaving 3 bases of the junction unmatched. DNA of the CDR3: TGTGCCAGCAGTATACAGGGGGGAGCTTTCTTT. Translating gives CASSIQGGAFF.

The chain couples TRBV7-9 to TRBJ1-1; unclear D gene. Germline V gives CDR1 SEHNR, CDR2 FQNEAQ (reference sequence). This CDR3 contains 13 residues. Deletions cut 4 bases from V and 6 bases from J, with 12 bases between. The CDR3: CASSYLGVAEAFF. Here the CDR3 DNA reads TGTGCCAGCAGCTACCTCGGGGTGGCTGAAGCTTTCTTT.

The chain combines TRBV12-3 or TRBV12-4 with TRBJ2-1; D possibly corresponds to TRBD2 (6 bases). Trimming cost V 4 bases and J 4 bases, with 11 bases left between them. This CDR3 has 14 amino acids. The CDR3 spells CASSSGLSYNEQFF. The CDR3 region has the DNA TGTGCCAGCAGTTCGGGACTTTCATACAATGAGCAGTTCTTC.

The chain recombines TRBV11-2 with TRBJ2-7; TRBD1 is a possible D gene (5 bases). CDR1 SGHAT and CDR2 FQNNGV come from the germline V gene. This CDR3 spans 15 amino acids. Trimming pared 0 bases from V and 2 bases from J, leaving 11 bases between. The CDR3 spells CASSLEPGPPYEQYF. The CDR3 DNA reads TGTGCCAGCAGCTTAGAGCCAGGGCCTCCCTACGAGCAGTACTTC.

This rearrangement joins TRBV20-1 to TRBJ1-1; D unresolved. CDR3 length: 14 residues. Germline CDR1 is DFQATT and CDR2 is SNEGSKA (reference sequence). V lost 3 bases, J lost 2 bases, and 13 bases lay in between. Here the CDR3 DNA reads TGCAGTGCTAGCCGGGGAGATTTAAACACTGAAGCTTTCTTT. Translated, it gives CSASRGDLNTEAFF.

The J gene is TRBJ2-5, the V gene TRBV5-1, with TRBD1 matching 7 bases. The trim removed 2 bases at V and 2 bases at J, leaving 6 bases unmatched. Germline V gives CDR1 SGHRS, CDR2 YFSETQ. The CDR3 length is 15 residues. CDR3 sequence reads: CASSLGQGVQETQYF. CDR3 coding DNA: TGCGCCAGCAGCTTAGGTCAGGGGGTTCAAGAGACCCAGTACTTC.

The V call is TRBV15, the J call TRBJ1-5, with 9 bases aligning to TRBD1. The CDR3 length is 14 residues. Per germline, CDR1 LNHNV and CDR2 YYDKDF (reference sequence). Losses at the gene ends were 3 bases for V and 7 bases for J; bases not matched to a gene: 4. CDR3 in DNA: TGTGCCACCAGCAGCCGACAGGGGGGACAGCCCCAGCATTTT. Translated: CATSSRQGGQPQHF.

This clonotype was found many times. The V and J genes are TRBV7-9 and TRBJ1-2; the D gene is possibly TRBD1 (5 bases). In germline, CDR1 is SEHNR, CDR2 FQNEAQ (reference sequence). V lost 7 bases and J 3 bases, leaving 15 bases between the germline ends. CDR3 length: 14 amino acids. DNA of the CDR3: TGTGCCAGCACCCCCCTATGGGGGGACTATGGCTACACCTTC. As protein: CASTPLWGDYGYTF.

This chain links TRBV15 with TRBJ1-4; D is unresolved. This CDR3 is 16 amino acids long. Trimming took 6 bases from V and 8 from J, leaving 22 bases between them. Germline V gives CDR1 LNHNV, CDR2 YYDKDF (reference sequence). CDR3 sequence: CATRLRSPLGREKLFF. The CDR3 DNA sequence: TGTGCCACCAGACTTCGGAGCCCCCTTGGGAGGGAAAAACTGTTTTTT.

This CDR3 is CASTVTGGSYNSPLHF. CDR3 in DNA: TGTGCCAGCACCGTAACAGGGGGCTCCTATAATTCACCCCTCCACTTT. The chain carries TRBV12-3 or TRBV12-4 and TRBJ1-6; TRBD1 matches 8 bases. V shed 7 bases and J 0 bases; nucleotides not matched to a gene: 5. This CDR3 region has 16 residues.

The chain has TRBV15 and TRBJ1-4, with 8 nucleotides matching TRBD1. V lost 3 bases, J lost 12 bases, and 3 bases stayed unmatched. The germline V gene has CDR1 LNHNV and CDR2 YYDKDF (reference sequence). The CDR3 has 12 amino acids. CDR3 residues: CATSSATGELFF. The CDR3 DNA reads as TGTGCCACCAGCAGTGCGACAGGGGAACTGTTTTTT. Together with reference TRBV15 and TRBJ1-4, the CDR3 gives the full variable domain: DAMVIQNPRYQVTQFGKPVTLSCSQTLNHNVMYWYQQKSSQAPKLLFHYYDKDFNNEADTPDNFQSRRPNTSFCFLDIRSPGLGDTAMYLCATSSATGELFFGSGTQLSVL.

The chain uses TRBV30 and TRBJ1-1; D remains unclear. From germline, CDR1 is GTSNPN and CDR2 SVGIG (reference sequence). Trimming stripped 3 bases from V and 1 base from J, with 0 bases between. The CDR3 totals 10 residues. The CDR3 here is CAWRNTEAFF. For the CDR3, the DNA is TGTGCCTGGAGGAACACTGAAGCTTTCTTT.

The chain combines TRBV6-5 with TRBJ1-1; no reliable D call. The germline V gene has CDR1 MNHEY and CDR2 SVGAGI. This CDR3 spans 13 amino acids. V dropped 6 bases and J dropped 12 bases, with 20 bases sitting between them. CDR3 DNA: TGTGCCAGCAGCCCTCGGGTCACGGTAGTATCTTTCTTT. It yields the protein CASSPRVTVVSFF.

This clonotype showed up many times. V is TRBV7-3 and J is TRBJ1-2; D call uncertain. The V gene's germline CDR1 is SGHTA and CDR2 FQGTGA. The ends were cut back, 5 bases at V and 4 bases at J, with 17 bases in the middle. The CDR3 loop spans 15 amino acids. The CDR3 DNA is TGTGCCAGCAGCCTATACGGAGGAGGGTCCTATGGCTACACCTTC. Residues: CASSLYGGGSYGYTF.

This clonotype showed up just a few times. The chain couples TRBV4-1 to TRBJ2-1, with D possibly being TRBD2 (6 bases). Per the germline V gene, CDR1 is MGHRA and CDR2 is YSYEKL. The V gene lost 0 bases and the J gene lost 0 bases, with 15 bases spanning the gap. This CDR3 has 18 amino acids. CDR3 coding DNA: TGCGCCAGCAGCCAAGAGAGTGGTCGGGGGAGCTCCTACAATGAGCAGTTCTTC. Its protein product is CASSQESGRGSSYNEQFF.

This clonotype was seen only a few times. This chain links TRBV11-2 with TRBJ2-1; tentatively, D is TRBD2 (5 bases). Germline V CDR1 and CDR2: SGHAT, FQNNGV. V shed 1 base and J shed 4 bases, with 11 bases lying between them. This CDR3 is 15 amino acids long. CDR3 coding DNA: TGTGCCAGCAGCTTAGGTACCGGGGTGTACAATGAGCAGTTCTTC. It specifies CASSLGTGVYNEQFF.